This TCR beta chain was obtained from a study of shared clonotypes between healthy human individuals. Assay used: immunoSEQ multiplex PCR; TCRdb lists only in-frame clones, some missing. The sample contains 2 million to 2.5 million clones, 92% of which appear only once. Negatively enriched CD4+ T cells were divided by CD45RA into naive and memory. Study results and limitations: Researchers found naive subsets generally carried larger estimated richness than memory subsets.

Concerning this clone itself: Antigen unknown.

Sequenced: naive CD4+ T cells from PBMCs. This sample's subset: CD45RA+ positively selected. The clonotype comes from a man in his late teens or twenties in good health. Some clones in this sample may be carry-over from other donors' samples.

CDR3 residues: CASTLGTSNYGYTF. The CDR3 DNA follows: TGTGCCAGCACCCTCGGGACGTCTAACTATGGCTACACCTTC. The V gene is TRBV7-2, the J gene TRBJ1-2; possible D gene TRBD1, 5 bases. The CDR3 length is 14 residues. Germline values: CDR1 SGHTA, CDR2 FQGNSA. Deletions cut 7 bases from V and 0 bases from J, with 12 bases between.